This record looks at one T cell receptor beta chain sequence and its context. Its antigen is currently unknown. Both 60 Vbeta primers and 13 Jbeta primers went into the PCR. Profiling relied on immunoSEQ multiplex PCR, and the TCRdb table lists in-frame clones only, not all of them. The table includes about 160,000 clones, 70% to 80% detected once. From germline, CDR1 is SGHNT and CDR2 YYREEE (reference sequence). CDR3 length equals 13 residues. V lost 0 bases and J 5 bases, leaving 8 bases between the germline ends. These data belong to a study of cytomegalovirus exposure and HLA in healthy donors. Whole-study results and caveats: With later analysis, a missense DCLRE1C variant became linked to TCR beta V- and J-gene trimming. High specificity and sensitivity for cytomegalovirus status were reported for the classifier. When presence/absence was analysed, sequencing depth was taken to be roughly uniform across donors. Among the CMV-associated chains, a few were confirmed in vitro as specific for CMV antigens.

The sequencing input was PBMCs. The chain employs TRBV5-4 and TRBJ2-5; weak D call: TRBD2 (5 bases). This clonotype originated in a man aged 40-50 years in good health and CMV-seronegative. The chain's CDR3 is CASSLVGEETQYF. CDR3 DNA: TGTGCCAGCAGCTTGGTTGGGGAGGAGACCCAGTACTTC.